This entry lists 10 T cell receptor beta chains sequenced from one sample in a study of blood T cell repertoires in COVID-19. This table comes from immunoSEQ multiplex PCR, and its TCRdb copy is limited to in-frame clones, with some not included. The sample has a few hundred thousand clones, nearly 90% seen once. The sequenced sample was peripheral blood. These receptors were obtained from a woman aged 18-29 years who had recovered from COVID-19.

This clone appeared a single time. The V gene is TRBV7-3, the J gene TRBJ2-2; 7 positions match TRBD2. Germline CDR1 reads SGHTA; CDR2 reads FQGTGA. J gave up 2 bases and V 1 base, and 4 bases lay outside the gene matches. The CDR3 runs 16 residues. The CDR3 is CASSLSGRANTGELFF. CDR3 sequence (DNA): TGTGCCAGCAGCTTAAGTGGGAGGGCAAACACCGGGGAGCTGTTTTTT. The full variable domain, its missing parts supplied by reference TRBV7-3 and TRBJ2-2, is GAGVSQTPSNKVTEKGKYVELRCDPISGHTALYWYRQSLGQGPEFLIYFQGTGAADDSGLPNDRFFAVRPEGSVSTLKIQRTERGDSAVYLCASSLSGRANTGELFFGEGSRLTVL.

The rearrangement joins TRBV6-5 to TRBJ2-7; 9 nucleotides match TRBD1. The CDR3 is 15 residues long. The germline V gene encodes CDR1 MNHEY and CDR2 SVGAGI. The junction had 8 bases not matched to a gene; V was cut back by 6 bases and J by 2 bases. The CDR3 protein is CASRSQGQGTYEQYF. Written as DNA, the CDR3 is TGTGCCAGCAGGTCCCAGGGACAGGGAACCTACGAGCAGTACTTC.

This chain uses TRBV9 with TRBJ1-2; D not certain. V lost 3 bases and J lost 4, with 16 bases in between. CDR3 length: 15 residues. From germline, CDR1 is SGDLS and CDR2 YYNGEE. The CDR3 sequence is CASSGGPESFYGYTF. The DNA for the CDR3 is TGTGCCAGCAGCGGTGGGCCAGAGTCATTCTATGGCTACACCTTC.

The genes are TRBV7-3 and TRBJ2-1, with TRBD2 matching 9 bases. Germline CDR1 and CDR2: SGHTA and FQGTGA. Trimming took 5 bases from V and 3 from J; bases not matched to a gene: 11. The CDR3 spans 17 residues. CDR3 DNA sequence: TGTGCCAGCAGCCCCCAGGGGACTAGCCGCTTCTACAATGAGCAGTTCTTC. Amino acids: CASSPQGTSRFYNEQFF.

This chain joins TRBV25-1 and TRBJ2-5, with TRBD2 matching 9 bases. V dropped 7 bases and J dropped 4; count of bases not matched to a gene: 7. CDR1 is MGHDK, CDR2 SYGVNS, per germline. The CDR3 contains 14 residues. This CDR3 is CASISSGMGETQYF. The DNA for the CDR3 is TGTGCCAGCATCTCTAGCGGGATGGGAGAGACCCAGTACTTC.

CDR3 nucleotide sequence: TGTGCCAGCAGTTTAAGGGACAGGGGCACTGAAGCTTTCTTT. The encoded protein is CASSLRDRGTEAFF. This chain uses TRBV27 with TRBJ1-1, with 10 bases aligning to TRBD1. Germline assignment: CDR1 MNHEY and CDR2 SMNVEV (reference sequence). V lost 2 bases, J lost 4 bases, and 1 base stayed unmatched. This CDR3 has 14 residues.

This sequence joins TRBV6-5 and TRBJ2-5; TRBD1 aligns across 9 bases. The length of the CDR3 is 15 residues. Germline V gives CDR1 MNHEY, CDR2 SVGAGI. The junction had 9 bases not matched to a gene; V was cut back by 6 bases and J by 4 bases. In nucleotides, the CDR3 is TGTGCCAGCAGGCCCACAGGGGGCGCGTTAGAGACCCAGTACTTC. Amino acid sequence: CASRPTGGALETQYF.

This clone was seen more than once but under ten times. V and J are TRBV15 and TRBJ2-7; 11 bases line up with TRBD2. Unmatched junction bases numbered 5, after V lost 1 base and J lost 0 bases. The CDR3 spans 17 residues. CDR1 and CDR2 from the germline V gene are LNHNV and YYDKDF (reference sequence). CDR3 coding DNA: TGTGCCACCAGCAGAGCTTTAGCGGGAGGGCCCTCCTACGAGCAGTACTTC. Its translation is CATSRALAGGPSYEQYF.

Here the CDR3 reads CASTPRGGPDTQYF. CDR3 bases: TGTGCCAGCACCCCTCGGGGGGGACCAGATACGCAGTATTTT. The chain couples TRBV27 to TRBJ2-3; 8 bases are shared with TRBD2. The CDR3 contains 14 residues. Germline V gives CDR1 MNHEY, CDR2 SMNVEV (reference sequence). The trim removed 7 bases at V and 4 bases at J, leaving 7 bases unmatched.

This clone appeared a single time. The chain recombines TRBV3-1 (or the pseudogene TRBV3-2) with TRBJ2-5, with D unclear. Germline-derived CDR1 and CDR2 are LGHDT and YNNKEL (reference sequence). Trimming cost V 0 bases and J 4 bases, with 3 bases left between them. The CDR3 length is 12 residues. The CDR3 DNA reads as TGTGCCAGCAGCCAAGATAGAGAGACCCAGTACTTC. It encodes CASSQDRETQYF.